This T cell receptor (beta chain) was sequenced in a study of T cells in Graves' hyperthyroidism and ophthalmopathy. The study, taken as a whole, reports: Expanded thyroid clonotypes (above 0.001) were mostly also found in blood.

The CDR3 sequence is 13 residues long. Germline V CDR1 and CDR2: GTSNPN, SVGIG (reference sequence). Any patient presenting with uncontrolled infection, other autoimmune disease, pregnancy or lactation was left out. Each diagnosis drew on symptoms, thyroxine, TRAb, thyroid ultrasound and orbital computed tomography findings. TCR beta CDR3 regions were amplified from RNA transcripts. Using the HTBI primer set, a first-round RT-PCR was run on the TCR CDR3. In TCRdb, the multiplex PCR reads were re-called with MiXCR into one record per CDR3 protein. Of approximately 600,000 distinct CDR3 sequences listed, 20% are singletons. Many counts were recorded for this clonotype. Antigen: not known.

The rearrangement links TRBV30 to TRBJ1-1; the match to TRBD1 covers 9 bases. This TCR was recovered from a man aged 25 to 40 with Graves' ophthalmopathy. The sequenced sample was blood. The CDR3: CVLDRGKGTEAFF. The CDR3, as DNA: TGTGTCTTGGACAGGGGAAAAGGGACTGAAGCTTTCTTT.